This TCR beta chain emerged from a study of blood T cell repertoires in COVID-19. Per the authors' pipeline: Counts of nucleated cells, estimated from reference gene primer amplification, were obtained. The method was immunoSEQ multiplex PCR; TCRdb's version includes in-frame clones alone and lacks a portion of them. V and J calls and clone size follow that table, whereas D and trimming were derived from the DNA. The sample yields roughly 250,000 clones, roughly four fifths seen once. This CDR3 contains 15 residues. J lost 9 bases, V lost 3 bases, and 13 bases had no gene match. CDR1 and CDR2 from the germline V gene are DFQATT and SNEGSKA (reference sequence).

The sequence came from a man aged 45-60 years with active or convalescent COVID-19. The sequenced material came from peripheral blood. The chain employs TRBV20-1 and TRBJ2-7, with 11 bases that match TRBD2. The CDR3 is CSASYLAGGPTGQYF. The CDR3 DNA is TGCAGTGCTAGTTATCTAGCGGGGGGCCCAACGGGGCAGTACTTC.